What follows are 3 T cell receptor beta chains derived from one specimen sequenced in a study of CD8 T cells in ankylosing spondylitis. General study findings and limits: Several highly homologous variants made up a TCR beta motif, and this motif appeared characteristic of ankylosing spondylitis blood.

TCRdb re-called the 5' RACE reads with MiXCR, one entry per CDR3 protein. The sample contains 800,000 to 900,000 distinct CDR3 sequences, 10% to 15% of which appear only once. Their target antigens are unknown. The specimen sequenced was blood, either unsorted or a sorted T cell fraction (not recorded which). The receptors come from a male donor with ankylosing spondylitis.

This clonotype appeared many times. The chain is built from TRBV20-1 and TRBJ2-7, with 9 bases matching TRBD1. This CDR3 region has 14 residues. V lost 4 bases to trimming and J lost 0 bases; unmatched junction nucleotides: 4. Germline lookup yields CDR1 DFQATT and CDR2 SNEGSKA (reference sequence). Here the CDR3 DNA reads TGCAGTGCTACCACAGGGGGCGCCTCCTACGAGCAGTACTTC. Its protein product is CSATTGGASYEQYF.

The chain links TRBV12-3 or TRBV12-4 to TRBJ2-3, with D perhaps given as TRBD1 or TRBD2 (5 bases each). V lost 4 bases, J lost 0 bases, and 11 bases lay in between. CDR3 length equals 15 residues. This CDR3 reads CASSSPGRSTDTQYF. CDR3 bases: TGTGCCAGCAGTTCTCCGGGACGGAGCACAGATACGCAGTATTTT.

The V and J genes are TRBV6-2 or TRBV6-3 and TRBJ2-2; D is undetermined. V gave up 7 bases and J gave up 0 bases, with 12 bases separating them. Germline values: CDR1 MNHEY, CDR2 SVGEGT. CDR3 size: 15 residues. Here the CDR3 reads CASNEWAANTGELFF. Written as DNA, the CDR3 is TGTGCCAGCAACGAATGGGCAGCGAACACCGGGGAGCTGTTTTTT.